This TCR beta chain was observed in a study of OX40 agonist ivuxolimab in advanced cancers. As for the study more broadly: Ivuxolimab, which targeted the costimulatory receptor OX40 (CD134), was an agonistic, fully human IgG2 monoclonal antibody. Intravenous ivuxolimab was administered to patients every 2 weeks at six dose levels: 0.01, 0.1, 0.3, 1.5, 3 and 10 mg/kg. Of the 50 to 55 dose-escalation patients, hepatocellular carcinoma was present in roughly 19, melanoma in approximately 15, renal cell carcinoma in 9 and head and neck cancer in 9. In the dose-escalation cohort, 75% to 90% of patients were male, and the mean age was approximately 60 years with a range of roughly 20 to 80. Prior anti-PD-1, anti-PD-L1 or anti-CTLA-4 therapy was permitted, and 40% of dose-escalation patients had received checkpoint inhibitors. Partial responses occurred in three dose-escalation patients, of whom one had hepatocellular carcinoma and two had cutaneous melanoma. Peripheral TCRbeta sequencing aimed to test whether ivuxolimab altered TCR sequence diversity and caused clonal T-cell expansion. The paper describes the monotherapy dose-escalation part (N ≈ 49 patients) of the phase I trial of ivuxolimab. Results the study describes overall, beyond this receptor: Antigen specificity was not determined for the clonally expanded peripheral T cells. At doses of 0.1 to 3.0 mg/kg, clonal expansion of both CD4+ and CD8+ blood T cells was observed from baseline to week 6. Low levels of normalized T-cell clonal expansion were also seen in some patients who did not respond. After ivuxolimab, CD8+ T cells had more expanded clones than CD4+ T cells on average. In the 0.1-3.0 mg/kg groups, partial responders had among the lowest normalized peripheral clonal expansion, particularly in CD8+ T cells.

Details on this clone: Its antigen target is currently unknown. No base quality information exists; no much larger clone differs at one position.

Genomic DNA was isolated from the sorted cells so that the TCRbeta CDR3 region could be sequenced. TCRbeta CDR3 regions were sequenced using the immunoSEQ Assay. Not all clones reach the TCRdb copy of this immuneACCESS table, which keeps in-frame sequences only. Checked studies attribute under half of the gap to unresolved V genes and leave the rest unexplained. The sample yields some 50,000 clones; 75% to 85% were counted once. 2.6% of the sample is in the top ten clones. The trial excluded patients who had a history of autoimmune disease or were on systemic immunosuppression. Peripheral blood for TCR sequencing was drawn from every dose cohort at baseline, at cycle 4 day 1 and at cycle 7 day 1. Samples came from an open-label, multicenter, first-in-human phase I dose-escalation trial of ivuxolimab. Adults with locally advanced or metastatic head and neck squamous cell, hepatocellular, melanoma or renal cell carcinoma were enrolled in the trial. CD4+ and CD8+ T cells were sorted separately from peripheral blood before TCR sequencing.

The TCR was taken from an adult with an advanced solid tumor such as melanoma, head and neck, liver or kidney cancer. This specimen was CD4+ or CD8+ T cells sorted from blood, taken in a trial of the OX40 agonist ivuxolimab.

The CDR3 has the sequence CASSLKADRYNQPQHF. The nucleotides read TGTGCCAGCAGCCTTAAGGCAGATCGTTATAATCAGCCCCAGCATTTT. The rearranged chain carries TRBV4-2 and TRBJ1-5; the D gene identity is not certain. Spanning cysteine to phenylalanine, the CDR3 consists of 16 amino acids. This entry keeps only the CDR3 DNA: 48 bases, framed from base 1. The CDR1 and CDR2 encoded by the germline V gene are LGHNA and YNFKEQ. The junction shows trimming of 4 bases on V and 4 bases on J, plus 17 bases between the germline ends.